This T cell receptor (beta chain) was captured by sequencing in a study of blood T cell repertoires in COVID-19. Libraries were prepared by immunoSEQ multiplex PCR; TCRdb keeps only in-frame clonotypes and omits some of them. The sample has 150,000 or so clones, around 81% seen once. V was pared by 4 bases and J by 4 bases, with 8 bases between. Germline V lookup: CDR1 SGHDT, CDR2 YYEEEE. The CDR3 has 12 amino acids. The origin of this receptor is a woman aged 40 to 49 with active or convalescent COVID-19. The V and J genes are TRBV5-6 and TRBJ1-2; D gene unclear. The sequenced sample consisted of peripheral blood. The DNA of the CDR3 is TGTGCCAGCAGCCCTGGGCCCTATGGCTACACCTTC. The encoded protein is CASSPGPYGYTF.